This TCR beta chain was captured in a study of identical twins. Germline CDR1 and CDR2: LGHNA and YNFKEQ. The V end lost 3 bases, the J end lost 4 bases, and 10 bases lay between the germline ends. CDR3 length equals 14 residues. TCRdb recomputed calls from the 5' RACE reads with MiXCR, one row per CDR3 protein. The repertoire holds some 760,000 distinct CDR3 sequences, 15% to 20% seen once, with about an eighth in the top ten. This clonotype was seen only a few times. This sample also appeared in a second study, on T cells expressing NK-cell markers. Turning to that study: HCMV seropositivity marked most of the eight sequenced donors; one was seronegative.

The chain is built from TRBV4-2 and TRBJ1-5, with a possible D match to TRBD1 (5 bases). Sequencing was done on a sample of PBMCs. This TCR was recovered from a woman aged 18-29 years in good health. The CDR3 nucleotides read TGTGCCAGCAGCCACGTGGGGGGAAATCAGCCCCAGCATTTT. Translating it yields CASSHVGGNQPQHF.